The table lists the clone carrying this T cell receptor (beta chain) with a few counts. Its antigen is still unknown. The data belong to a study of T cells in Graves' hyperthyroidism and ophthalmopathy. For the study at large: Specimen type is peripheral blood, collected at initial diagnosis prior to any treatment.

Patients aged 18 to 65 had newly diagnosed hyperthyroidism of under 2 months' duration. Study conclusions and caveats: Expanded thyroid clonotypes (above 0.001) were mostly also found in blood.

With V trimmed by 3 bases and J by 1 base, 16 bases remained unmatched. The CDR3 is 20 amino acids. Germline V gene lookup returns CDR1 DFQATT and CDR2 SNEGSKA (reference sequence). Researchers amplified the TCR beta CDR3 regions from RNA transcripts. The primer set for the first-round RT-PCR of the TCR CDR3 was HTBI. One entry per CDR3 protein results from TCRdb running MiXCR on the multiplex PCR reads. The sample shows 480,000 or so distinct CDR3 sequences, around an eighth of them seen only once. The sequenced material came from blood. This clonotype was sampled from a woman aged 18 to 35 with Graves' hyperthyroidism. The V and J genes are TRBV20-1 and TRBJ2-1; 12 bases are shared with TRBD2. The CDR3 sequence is CSASDATGTSGPVSYNEQFF. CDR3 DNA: TGCAGTGCTAGTGACGCCACCGGGACTAGCGGGCCTGTTTCCTACAATGAGCAGTTCTTC.